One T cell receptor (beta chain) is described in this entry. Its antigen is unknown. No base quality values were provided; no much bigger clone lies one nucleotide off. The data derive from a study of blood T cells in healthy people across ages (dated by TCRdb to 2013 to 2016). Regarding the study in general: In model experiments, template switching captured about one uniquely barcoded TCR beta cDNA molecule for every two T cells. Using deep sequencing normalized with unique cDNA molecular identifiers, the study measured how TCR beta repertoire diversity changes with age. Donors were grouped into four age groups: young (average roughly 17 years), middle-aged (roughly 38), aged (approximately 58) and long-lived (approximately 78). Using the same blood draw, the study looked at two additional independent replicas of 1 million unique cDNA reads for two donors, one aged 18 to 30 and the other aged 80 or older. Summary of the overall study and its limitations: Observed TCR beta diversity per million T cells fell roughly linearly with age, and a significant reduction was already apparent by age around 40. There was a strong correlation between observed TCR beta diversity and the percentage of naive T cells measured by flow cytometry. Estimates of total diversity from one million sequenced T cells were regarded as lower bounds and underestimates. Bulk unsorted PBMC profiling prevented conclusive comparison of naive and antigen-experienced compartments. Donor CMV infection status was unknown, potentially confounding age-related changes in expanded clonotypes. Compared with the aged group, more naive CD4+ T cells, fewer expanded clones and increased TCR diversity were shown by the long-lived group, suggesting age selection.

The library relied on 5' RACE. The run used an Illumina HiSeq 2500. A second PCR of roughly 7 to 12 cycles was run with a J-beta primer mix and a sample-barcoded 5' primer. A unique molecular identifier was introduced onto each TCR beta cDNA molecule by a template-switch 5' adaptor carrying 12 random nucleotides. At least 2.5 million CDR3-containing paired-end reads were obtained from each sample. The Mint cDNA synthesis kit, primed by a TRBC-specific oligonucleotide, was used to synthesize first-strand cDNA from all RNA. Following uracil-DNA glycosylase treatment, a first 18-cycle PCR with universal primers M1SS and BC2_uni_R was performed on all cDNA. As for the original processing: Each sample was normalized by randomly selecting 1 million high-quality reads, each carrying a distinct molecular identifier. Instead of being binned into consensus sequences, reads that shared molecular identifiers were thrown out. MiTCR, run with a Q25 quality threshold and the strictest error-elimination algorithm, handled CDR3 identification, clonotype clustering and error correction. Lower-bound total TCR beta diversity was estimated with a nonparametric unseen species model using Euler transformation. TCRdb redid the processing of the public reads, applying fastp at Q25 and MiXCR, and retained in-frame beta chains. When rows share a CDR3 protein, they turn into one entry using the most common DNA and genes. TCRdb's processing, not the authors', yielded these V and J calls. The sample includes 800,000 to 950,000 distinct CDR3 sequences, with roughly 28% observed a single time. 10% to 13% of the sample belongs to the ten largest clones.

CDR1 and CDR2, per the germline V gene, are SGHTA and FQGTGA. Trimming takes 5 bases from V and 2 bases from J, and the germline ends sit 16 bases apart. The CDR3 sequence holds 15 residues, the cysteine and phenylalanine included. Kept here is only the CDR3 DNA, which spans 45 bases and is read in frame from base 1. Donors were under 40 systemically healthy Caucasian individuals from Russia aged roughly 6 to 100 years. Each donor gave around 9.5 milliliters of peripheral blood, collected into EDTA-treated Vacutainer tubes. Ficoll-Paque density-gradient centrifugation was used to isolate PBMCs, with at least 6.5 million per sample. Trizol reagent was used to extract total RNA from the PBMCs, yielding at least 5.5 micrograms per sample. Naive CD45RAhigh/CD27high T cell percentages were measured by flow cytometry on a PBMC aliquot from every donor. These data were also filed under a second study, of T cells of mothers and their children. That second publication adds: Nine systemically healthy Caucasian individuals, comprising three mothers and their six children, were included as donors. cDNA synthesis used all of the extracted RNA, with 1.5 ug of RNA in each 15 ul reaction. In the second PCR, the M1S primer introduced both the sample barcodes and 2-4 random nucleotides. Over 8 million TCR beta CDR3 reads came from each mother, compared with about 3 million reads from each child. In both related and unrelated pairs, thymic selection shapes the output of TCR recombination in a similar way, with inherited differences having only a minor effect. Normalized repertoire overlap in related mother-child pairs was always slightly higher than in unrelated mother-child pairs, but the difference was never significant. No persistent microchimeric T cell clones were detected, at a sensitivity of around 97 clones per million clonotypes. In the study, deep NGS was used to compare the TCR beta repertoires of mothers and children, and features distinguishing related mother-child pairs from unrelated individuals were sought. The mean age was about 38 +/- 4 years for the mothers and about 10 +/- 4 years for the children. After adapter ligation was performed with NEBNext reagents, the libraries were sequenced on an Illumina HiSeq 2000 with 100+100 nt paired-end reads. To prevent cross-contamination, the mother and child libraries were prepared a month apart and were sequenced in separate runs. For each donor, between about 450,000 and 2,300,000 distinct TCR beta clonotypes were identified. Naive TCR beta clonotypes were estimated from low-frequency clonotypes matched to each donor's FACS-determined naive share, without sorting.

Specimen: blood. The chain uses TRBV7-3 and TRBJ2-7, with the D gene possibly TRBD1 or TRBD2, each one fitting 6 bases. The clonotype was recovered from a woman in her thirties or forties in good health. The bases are TGTGCCAGCAGCCCCGGTGAGGGGGGAGCCTACGAGCAGTACTTC. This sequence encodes CASSPGEGGAYEQYF.